This is a list of T cell receptor beta chains from one sample in a study of blood T cell repertoires in COVID-19. The data were produced by immunoSEQ multiplex PCR, yet TCRdb's version contains in-frame clones alone and is incomplete. The table includes roughly 270,000 clones, roughly 85% detected once. The sequenced material came from peripheral blood. The source is a man aged 45-65 years with active or convalescent COVID-19. CDR3s include the opening cysteine and the closing phenylalanine or tryptophan. Each record gives: D gene, V gene, J gene, clone size, CDR3 DNA, CDR3 protein. D genes are given only for firm matches. Size is stated for part of the rows, as once, few or many counts, or as a class when the clone is expanded.

D: .
V: TRBV7-3
J: TRBJ2-3
size: once
DNA: TGTGCCAGCAGCTTAACAGGGGCTAGCACAGATACGCAGTATTTT
CDR3: CASSLTGASTDTQYF

D: TRBD2
V: TRBV7-8
J: TRBJ2-7
size: .
DNA: TGTGCCAGCAGCTTGGCGGGAGCGTACGAGCAGTACTTC
CDR3: CASSLAGAYEQYF

D: .
V: TRBV29-1
J: TRBJ2-7
size: .
DNA: TGCAGCGTTTGGGACTGGAAATACGAGCAGTACTTC
CDR3: CSVWDWKYEQYF

D: .
V: TRBV5-1
J: TRBJ1-4
size: .
DNA: TGCGCCAGCAGCTTGGCGCAGGGCGGAGAAAAACTGTTTTTT
CDR3: CASSLAQGGEKLFF

D: TRBD1
V: TRBV18
J: TRBJ1-2
size: .
DNA: TGTGCCAGCTCACCCCCGGGACAGGGAGGGTATGGCTACACCTTC
CDR3: CASSPPGQGGYGYTF

D: .
V: TRBV19
J: TRBJ1-1
size: .
DNA: TGTGCCAGTAGTATAACAAGAGGGGAGGCCCACACTGAAGCTTTCTTT
CDR3: CASSITRGEAHTEAFF

D: TRBD2
V: TRBV5-5
J: TRBJ2-7
size: .
DNA: TGTGCCAGCAGCTCGGTCGGGAGGCCCGAGCAGTACTTC
CDR3: CASSSVGRPEQYF

D: TRBD2
V: TRBV13
J: TRBJ2-2
size: .
DNA: TGTGCCAGCAGCTCCACCGGGACTACCCTTGCCGGGGAGCTGTTTTTT
CDR3: CASSSTGTTLAGELFF

D: .
V: TRBV5-4
J: TRBJ1-2
size: .
DNA: TGTGCCAGCAGCTCAAGCCGGACGGACAGCTCGGGCTACACCTTC
CDR3: CASSSSRTDSSGYTF

D: .
V: TRBV30
J: TRBJ2-3
size: .
DNA: TGTGCCTGGGGGACCACAGGATATACGCAGTATTTT
CDR3: CAWGTTGYTQYF

D: TRBD1
V: TRBV2
J: TRBJ1-6
size: .
DNA: TGTGCCAGTAAGACAGGGCCAAACTATAATTCACCCCTCCACTTT
CDR3: CASKTGPNYNSPLHF

D: .
V: TRBV30
J: TRBJ2-6
size: .
DNA: TGTGCCTGGAGTTGGACTGACCCCCGGCCTGGGGGGGCCAACGTCCTGACTTTC
CDR3: CAWSWTDPRPGGANVLTF

D: TRBD2
V: TRBV6-5
J: TRBJ2-4
size: .
DNA: TGTGCCATATCCCGGACTAGCGGCAAAAACATTCAGTACTTC
CDR3: CAISRTSGKNIQYF

D: .
V: TRBV12-5
J: TRBJ1-1
size: .
DNA: TGTGCTAGTGGTTTAATAGGGGGATCCATGAACACTGAAGCTTTCTTT
CDR3: CASGLIGGSMNTEAFF

D: TRBD1
V: TRBV28
J: TRBJ2-4
size: .
DNA: TGTGCCAGCAGTGGGAAGACAGGGGCAGATGACAAAAACATTCAGTACTTC
CDR3: CASSGKTGADDKNIQYF